These 29 T cell receptor beta chains came from one sample sequenced in a study of blood T cells in healthy people across ages. The second PCR ran 7 to 11 cycles with a sample-barcoded 5' primer and J-beta primers. In TCRdb, the 5' RACE reads were re-called with MiXCR into one record per CDR3 protein. Of about 1.8 million distinct CDR3 sequences in the sample, approximately 50% were seen once. The sequenced sample was blood. The receptors stem from a woman in her thirties or forties in good health.

This clonotype was counted at least ten times. The chain employs TRBV20-1 and TRBJ2-1; TRBD2 matches at 15 bases. The J segment lost 5 bases and the V segment lost 5 bases, leaving 10 bases of the junction unmatched. CDR3 length: 17 amino acids. Germline-derived CDR1 and CDR2 are DFQATT and SNEGSKA (reference sequence). For the CDR3, the DNA is TGCAGTGCTGAACTACCGGGACTAGCGGGGGGACACAATGAGCAGTTCTTC. Its translation: CSAELPGLAGGHNEQFF.

The table lists this clonotype with a few counts. The J gene is TRBJ2-4, the V gene TRBV6-2 or TRBV6-3; the match to TRBD1 covers 8 bases. This CDR3 is 13 amino acids long. CDR1 and CDR2 from the germline V gene are MNHEY and SVGEGT. The junction had 9 bases not matched to a gene; V was cut back by 7 bases and J by 10 bases. DNA for the CDR3: TGTGCCAGCATTGACAGGGGATACGCGATTCAGTACTTC. This sequence encodes CASIDRGYAIQYF.

The chain joins TRBV11-2 to TRBJ1-6; 7 nucleotides match TRBD1. CDR1 and CDR2 from the germline V gene are SGHAT and FQNNGV. The CDR3 length is 16 residues. Trimming took 1 base from V and 7 from J; bases not matched to a gene: 7. The CDR3 nucleotides read TGTGCCAGCAGCTTAGGTCGGACAGGCTTAAATTCACCCCTCCACTTT. It yields the protein CASSLGRTGLNSPLHF.

This chain joins TRBV20-1 and TRBJ2-7; D is ambiguous. This CDR3 region has 13 residues. Germline-derived CDR1 and CDR2 are DFQATT and SNEGSKA (reference sequence). Trimming cost V 6 bases and J 6 bases, with 18 bases left between them. CDR3: CSAVKDPPLEQYF. In DNA, the CDR3 is TGCAGTGCAGTGAAGGACCCACCCCTCGAGCAGTACTTC.

The genes are TRBV20-1 and TRBJ1-1; TRBD1 agrees at 7 bases. V lost 0 bases to trimming and J lost 5 bases; unmatched junction nucleotides: 15. Germline V gene sequence: CDR1 DFQATT, CDR2 SNEGSKA (reference sequence). The CDR3 length is 17 residues. The CDR3 region is CSARDLGGWTGNTEAFF. For the CDR3, the DNA is TGCAGTGCTAGAGATCTAGGGGGCTGGACGGGCAATACTGAAGCTTTCTTT.

Note on this clonotype: One end of the junction fails to match germline, which may point to a read error. V and J are TRBV10-3 and TRBJ2-4, with a weak D call TRBD2 (6 bases). The CDR3 loop spans 14 amino acids. Germline lookup yields CDR1 ENHRY and CDR2 SYGVKD. In DNA form, the CDR3 reads TGTGCCATCAGTGCGGGGGTGGGCAAAGACATTCAGTACTTC. Its protein product is CAISAGVGKDIQYF.

The rearrangement joins TRBV20-1 to TRBJ2-3; 13 positions match TRBD2. The junction had 4 bases not matched to a gene; V was cut back by 0 bases and J by 4 bases. Germline-derived CDR1 and CDR2 are DFQATT and SNEGSKA (reference sequence). The length of the CDR3 is 16 residues. Written as DNA, the CDR3 is TGCAGTGCTAGAGATCGGACTAGCGGGGGTGCAGATACGCAGTATTTT. This sequence encodes CSARDRTSGGADTQYF.

A few counts support this clonotype. This rearrangement joins TRBV7-9 to TRBJ1-6; 7 bases are shared with TRBD1. Germline loops: CDR1 SEHNR, CDR2 FQNEAQ (reference sequence). The CDR3 runs to 15 residues. V gave up 5 bases and J gave up 8 bases; unmatched junction bases: 9. CDR3 in DNA: TGTGCCAGCAGCACCGGGGACAGCTCATATTCACCCCTCCACTTT. This gives the protein CASSTGDSSYSPLHF. The whole variable domain, filled in from reference TRBV7-9 and TRBJ1-6, reads DTGVSQNPRHKITKRGQNVTFRCDPISEHNRLYWYRQTLGQGPEFLTYFQNEAQLEKSRLLSDRFSAERPKGSFSTLEIQRTEQGDSAMYLCASSTGDSSYSPLHFGNGTRLTVT.

This clonotype was observed once. This chain connects TRBV29-1 to TRBJ1-2, with a possible D match to TRBD1 (6 bases). The length of the CDR3 is 16 residues. V shed 0 bases and J shed 5 bases, with 19 bases lying between them. Looked up from germline, CDR1 is SQVTM and CDR2 is ANQGSEA. The CDR3 bases are TGCAGCGTTGAAGACTCAGGGGAAGCGGATAATTATGGCTACACCTTC. Amino acids: CSVEDSGEADNYGYTF.

This clonotype was recorded a few times. The chain recombines TRBV5-1 with TRBJ2-5; the D gene is possibly TRBD1 (6 bases). Germline V lookup: CDR1 SGHRS, CDR2 YFSETQ. V was trimmed by 1 base and J by 1 base, leaving 17 bases between them. This CDR3 region has 17 residues. The chain's CDR3 is CASSLSQGEVGQETQYF. The CDR3 DNA is TGCGCCAGCAGCTTGTCACAGGGCGAAGTGGGCCAAGAGACCCAGTACTTC.

This clonotype was observed once. The chain has TRBV6-2 or TRBV6-3 and TRBJ1-2; no clear D. This CDR3 spans 14 amino acids. The germline CDR1 and CDR2 sequences are MNHEY and SVGEGT. The V end lost 3 bases, the J end lost 1 base, and 9 bases lay between the germline ends. The CDR3 loop reads CASSYAASNYGYTF. CDR3 nucleotides: TGTGCCAGCAGTTATGCGGCGAGTAACTATGGCTACACCTTC.

The V gene is TRBV7-2, the J gene TRBJ2-1; D is uncertain. There are 12 residues in the CDR3. Germline V gives CDR1 SGHTA, CDR2 FQGNSA. Trimming pared 5 bases from V and 9 bases from J, leaving 11 bases between. The CDR3 bases are TGTGCCAGCAGCCCCAACGTGGGTGAGCAGTTCTTC. It encodes CASSPNVGEQFF.

The chain joins TRBV11-2 to TRBJ2-5; D perhaps matches TRBD1 (5 bases). Germline lookup yields CDR1 SGHAT and CDR2 FQNNGV. This CDR3 spans 15 amino acids. Trimming left V 0 bases short and J 5 bases short, with 13 bases between. CDR3 in amino acids: CASSLEPGPRETQYF. CDR3 coding DNA: TGTGCCAGCAGCTTAGAACCAGGGCCCAGGGAGACCCAGTACTTC. The full variable domain, rest sourced from reference TRBV11-2 and TRBJ2-5, is EAGVAQSPRYKIIEKRQSVAFWCNPISGHATLYWYQQILGQGPKLLIQFQNNGVVDDSQLPKDRFSAERLKGVDSTLKIQPAKLEDSAVYLCASSLEPGPRETQYFGPGTRLLVL.

V is TRBV6-2 or TRBV6-3 and J is TRBJ1-5; D gene unclear. The CDR3 has 15 amino acids. Trimming left V 1 base short and J 0 bases short, with 7 bases between. Looked up from germline, CDR1 is MNHEY and CDR2 is SVGEGT. CDR3 amino acids: CASSYLEFSNQPQHF. Here the CDR3 DNA reads TGTGCCAGCAGTTACTTGGAGTTTAGCAATCAGCCCCAGCATTTT.

The rearrangement joins TRBV7-2 to TRBJ1-4; 7 bases line up with TRBD1. There are 15 residues in the CDR3. Germline loops: CDR1 SGHTA, CDR2 FQGNSA. V lost 5 bases to trimming and J lost 3 bases; unmatched junction nucleotides: 6. CDR3 loop: CASSVRDRPNEKLFF. For the CDR3, the DNA is TGTGCCAGCAGCGTCCGGGACAGACCTAATGAAAAACTGTTTTTT.

The J gene is TRBJ2-5, the V gene TRBV5-1; D might be TRBD2 (6 bases). Trimming took off 0 bases at V and 3 bases at J, with 12 bases between the two ends. The CDR3 sequence is 15 residues long. CDR1 is SGHRS, CDR2 YFSETQ, per germline. CDR3 nucleotides: TGCGCCAGCAGCTTGGTTCTAGCGATCAAAGAGACCCAGTACTTC. This encodes CASSLVLAIKETQYF.

The rearrangement joins TRBV5-1 to TRBJ2-3; D gene uncertain. The V gene's germline CDR1 is SGHRS and CDR2 YFSETQ. V was clipped by 4 bases and J by 6 bases, with 9 bases between them. There are 12 residues in the CDR3. CDR3 residues: CASSEERDTQYF. In DNA, the CDR3 is TGCGCCAGCAGCGAAGAAAGGGATACGCAGTATTTT.

This clonotype was observed a few times. The rearrangement joins TRBV6-5 to TRBJ1-2; TRBD1 agrees at 7 bases. The germline V gene has CDR1 MNHEY and CDR2 SVGAGI. The CDR3 runs 13 residues. After removal of 6 bases from V and 7 bases from J, the junction contained 8 bases not matched to a gene. CDR3 region: CASSQTGLRGYTF. The DNA for the CDR3 is TGTGCCAGCAGCCAGACAGGGTTGCGTGGCTACACCTTC.

This clonotype has just a few counts. The rearrangement links TRBV25-1 to TRBJ2-5; tentative D call: TRBD2 (5 bases). V lost 0 bases and J 1 base, leaving 12 bases between the germline ends. CDR1 and CDR2 from the germline V gene are MGHDK and SYGVNS. This CDR3 region has 16 residues. This chain's CDR3 is CASSEYRPGIQETQYF. The DNA for the CDR3 is TGTGCCAGCAGTGAATATCGCCCGGGAATCCAAGAGACCCAGTACTTC.

The rearrangement uses TRBV6-5 and TRBJ2-2, with D possibly being TRBD1 (5 bases). V was cut by 0 bases and J by 8 bases, with 10 bases left in between. Per the germline V gene, CDR1 is MNHEY and CDR2 is SVGAGI. This CDR3 is built from 14 residues. CDR3 nucleotides: TGTGCCAGCAGTTACTCGGACAAGGCGGGGGAGCTGTTTTTT. It is translated as CASSYSDKAGELFF.

This clonotype occurred a few times. The chain employs TRBV6-6 and TRBJ2-7; 8 bases are a match to TRBD1. The CDR3 consists of 16 residues. V gave up 7 bases and J gave up 4 bases; unmatched junction bases: 15. The germline gives CDR1 MNHNY, CDR2 SVGAGI (reference sequence). The chain's CDR3 is CASKFQTTGGKYEQYF. The CDR3 DNA reads as TGTGCCAGCAAGTTTCAGACCACAGGGGGGAAATACGAGCAGTACTTC.

This rearrangement joins TRBV3-1 to TRBJ1-5; D unclear. V was shortened by 1 base and J by 3 bases, with 10 bases between the two germline ends. This CDR3 has 15 amino acids. CDR1 and CDR2 from the germline V gene are LGHDT and YNNKEL (reference sequence). The CDR3 coding sequence is TGTGCCAGCAGCCAAGCTTGGCGTGACAATCAGCCCCAGCATTTT. Translation: CASSQAWRDNQPQHF. Supplemented by reference TRBV3-1 and TRBJ1-5, the full variable domain reads DTAVSQTPKYLVTQMGNDKSIKCEQNLGHDTMYWYKQDSKKFLKIMFSYNNKELIINETVPNRFSPKSPDKAHLNLHINSLELGDSAVYFCASSQAWRDNQPQHFGDGTRLSIL.

The rearrangement links TRBV5-1 to TRBJ2-1, with unresolved D. The CDR3 extends over 15 amino acids. V lost 2 bases to trimming and J lost 0 bases, with 9 bases between them. Germline lookup yields CDR1 SGHRS and CDR2 YFSETQ. In DNA form, the CDR3 reads TGCGCCAGCAGCTTACAACGGAGCTCCTACAATGAGCAGTTCTTC. The encoded protein is CASSLQRSSYNEQFF.

This clonotype was found a few times. The chain joins TRBV10-3 to TRBJ2-1; no reliable D call. The CDR3 loop spans 12 amino acids. The germline CDR1 and CDR2 sequences are ENHRY and SYGVKD. Trimming took 3 bases from V and 6 from J, leaving 6 bases between them. CDR3 in DNA: TGTGCCATCAGTGAAGTGGGCAATGAGCAGTTCTTC. Translating it yields CAISEVGNEQFF.

The V call is TRBV20-1, the J call TRBJ1-2; no firm D call. CDR3 length: 13 residues. The germline V gene encodes CDR1 DFQATT and CDR2 SNEGSKA (reference sequence). Trimming stripped 3 bases from V and 2 bases from J, with 10 bases between. CDR3 region: CSASLGLNYGYTF. CDR3 in DNA: TGCAGTGCTAGCTTGGGATTAAACTATGGCTACACCTTC.

The genes are TRBV27 and TRBJ2-1; D perhaps matches TRBD2 (5 bases). The CDR3 covers 15 residues. The V end was cut by 5 bases, the J end by 2 bases, with 13 bases between. Looked up from germline, CDR1 is MNHEY and CDR2 is SMNVEV (reference sequence). This CDR3 reads CASSNLSGAYNEQFF. The DNA of the CDR3 is TGTGCCAGCAGTAATCTGAGCGGAGCCTACAATGAGCAGTTCTTC.

The table lists this clonotype with a few counts. The DNA of the CDR3 is TGTGCCAGCAGCTCTCGGACTGGTAGTGAGCAGTTCTTC. The encoded protein is CASSSRTGSEQFF. J is TRBJ2-1 and V is TRBV7-8, with D tentatively TRBD2 (5 bases). Germline V gene lookup returns CDR1 SGHVS and CDR2 FQNEAQ. CDR3 length: 13 residues. V lost 4 bases to trimming and J lost 9 bases, with 13 bases between them.

The table lists this clonotype with a few counts. This chain links TRBV5-1 with TRBJ1-1; no clear D gene. Trimming left V 3 bases short and J 9 bases short, with 15 bases between. There are 13 residues in the CDR3. Looked up from germline, CDR1 is SGHRS and CDR2 is YFSETQ. CDR3 DNA sequence: TGCGCCAGCAGCTCTGATAGGGCCACCAAAGCTTTCTTT. It encodes CASSSDRATKAFF. The whole variable domain, filled in from reference TRBV5-1 and TRBJ1-1, reads KAGVTQTPRYLIKTRGQQVTLSCSPISGHRSVSWYQQTPGQGLQFLFEYFSETQRNKGNFPGRFSGRQFSNSRSEMNVSTLELGDSALYLCASSSDRATKAFFGQGTRLTVV.

The genes are TRBV6-6 and TRBJ2-7; perhaps D is TRBD1 or TRBD2 (5 bases each). CDR3 length equals 12 residues. Germline V gives CDR1 MNHNY, CDR2 SVGAGI (reference sequence). Deletions cut 8 bases from V and 6 bases from J, with 14 bases between. CDR3 DNA sequence: TGTGCCAGCCAGGTTACAGGAGGCGAGCAGTACTTC. Translation: CASQVTGGEQYF.